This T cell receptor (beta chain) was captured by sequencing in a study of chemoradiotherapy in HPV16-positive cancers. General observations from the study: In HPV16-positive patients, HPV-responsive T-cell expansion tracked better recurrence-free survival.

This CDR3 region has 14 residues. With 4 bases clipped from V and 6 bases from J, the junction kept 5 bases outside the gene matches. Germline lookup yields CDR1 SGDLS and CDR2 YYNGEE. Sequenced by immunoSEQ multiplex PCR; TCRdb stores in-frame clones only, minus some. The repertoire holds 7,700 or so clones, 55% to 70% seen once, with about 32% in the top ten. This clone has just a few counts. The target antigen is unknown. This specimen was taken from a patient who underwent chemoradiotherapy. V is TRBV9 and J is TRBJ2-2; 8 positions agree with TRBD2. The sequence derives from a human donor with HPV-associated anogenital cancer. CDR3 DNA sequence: TGTGCCAGCAGCCTCCGTAGCGGGGCCGGGGAGCTGTTTTTT. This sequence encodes CASSLRSGAGELFF.